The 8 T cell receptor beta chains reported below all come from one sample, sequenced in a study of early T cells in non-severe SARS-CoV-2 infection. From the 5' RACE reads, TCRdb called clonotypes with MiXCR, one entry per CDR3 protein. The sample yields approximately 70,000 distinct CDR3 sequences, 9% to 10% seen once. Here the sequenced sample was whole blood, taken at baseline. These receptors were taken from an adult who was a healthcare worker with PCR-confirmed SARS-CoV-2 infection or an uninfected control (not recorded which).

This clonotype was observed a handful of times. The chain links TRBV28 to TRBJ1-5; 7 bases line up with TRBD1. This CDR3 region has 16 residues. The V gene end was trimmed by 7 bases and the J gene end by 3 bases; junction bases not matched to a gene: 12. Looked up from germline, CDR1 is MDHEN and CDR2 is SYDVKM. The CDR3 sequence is CASTPDRDVNNQPQHF. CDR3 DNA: TGTGCCAGCACCCCCGACAGGGATGTTAACAATCAGCCCCAGCATTTT.

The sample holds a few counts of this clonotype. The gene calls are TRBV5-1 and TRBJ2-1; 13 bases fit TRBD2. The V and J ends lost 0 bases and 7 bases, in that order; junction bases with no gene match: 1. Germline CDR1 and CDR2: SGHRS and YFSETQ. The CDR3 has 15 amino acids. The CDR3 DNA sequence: TGCGCCAGCAGCTTGGCGACTAGCGGGAGGAATGAGCAGTTCTTC. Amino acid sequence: CASSLATSGRNEQFF. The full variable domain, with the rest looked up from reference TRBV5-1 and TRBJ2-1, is KAGVTQTPRYLIKTRGQQVTLSCSPISGHRSVSWYQQTPGQGLQFLFEYFSETQRNKGNFPGRFSGRQFSNSRSEMNVSTLELGDSALYLCASSLATSGRNEQFFGPGTRLTVL.

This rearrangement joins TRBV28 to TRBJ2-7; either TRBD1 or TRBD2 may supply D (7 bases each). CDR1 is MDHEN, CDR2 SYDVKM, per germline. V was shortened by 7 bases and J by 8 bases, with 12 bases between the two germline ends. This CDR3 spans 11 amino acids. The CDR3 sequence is CASTRGGKQYF. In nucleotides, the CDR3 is TGTGCCAGCACCAGGGGGGGGAAGCAGTACTTC.

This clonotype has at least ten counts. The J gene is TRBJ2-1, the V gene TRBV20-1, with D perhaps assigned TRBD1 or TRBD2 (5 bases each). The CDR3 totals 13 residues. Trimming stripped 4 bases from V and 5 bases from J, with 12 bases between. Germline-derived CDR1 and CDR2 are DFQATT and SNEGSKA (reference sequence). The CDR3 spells CSAIRDLDNEQFF. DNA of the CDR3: TGCAGTGCTATTCGGGACCTGGACAATGAGCAGTTCTTC.

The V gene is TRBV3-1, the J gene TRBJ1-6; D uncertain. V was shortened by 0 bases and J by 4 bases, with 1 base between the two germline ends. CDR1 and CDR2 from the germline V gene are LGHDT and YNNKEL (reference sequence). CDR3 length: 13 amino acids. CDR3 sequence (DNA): TGTGCCAGCAGCCAAGATTATAATTCACCCCTCCACTTT. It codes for CASSQDYNSPLHF.

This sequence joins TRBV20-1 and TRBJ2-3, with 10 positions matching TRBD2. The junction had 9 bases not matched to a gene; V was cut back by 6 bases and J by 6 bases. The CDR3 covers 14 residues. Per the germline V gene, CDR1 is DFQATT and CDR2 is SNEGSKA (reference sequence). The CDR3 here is CSAQREGLTDTQYF. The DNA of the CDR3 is TGCAGTGCCCAGCGGGAGGGCCTAACTGATACGCAGTATTTT.

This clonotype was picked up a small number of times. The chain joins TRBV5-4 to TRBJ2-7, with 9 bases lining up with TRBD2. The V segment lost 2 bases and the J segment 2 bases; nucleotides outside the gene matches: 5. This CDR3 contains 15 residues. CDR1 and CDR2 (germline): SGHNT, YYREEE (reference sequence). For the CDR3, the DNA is TGTGCCAGCAGCTTCGATAGCGGGAGTCCCTACGAGCAGTACTTC. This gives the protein CASSFDSGSPYEQYF.

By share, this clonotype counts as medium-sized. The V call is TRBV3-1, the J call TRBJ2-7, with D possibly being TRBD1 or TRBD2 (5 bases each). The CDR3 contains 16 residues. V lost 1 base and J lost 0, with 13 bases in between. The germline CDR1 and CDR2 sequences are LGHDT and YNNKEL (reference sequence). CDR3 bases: TGTGCCAGCAGCCAAGGGCTGGGACGGAGCTCCTACGAGCAGTACTTC. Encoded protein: CASSQGLGRSSYEQYF.